This T cell receptor beta chain derives from a study of early T cells in non-severe SARS-CoV-2 infection. This clonotype turned up a few times. Individual cDNA molecules received unique molecular identifiers during library preparation. TCRdb ran MiXCR on the 5' RACE reads and lists one entry per CDR3 protein. This sample yields 70,000 or so distinct CDR3 sequences, of which approximately 12% are seen a single time; roughly 1.2% belongs to the top ten. The receptor comes from an adult who was a healthcare worker with PCR-confirmed SARS-CoV-2 infection or an uninfected control (not recorded which). Sequenced material: whole blood.

CDR3 residues: CSQGGTYTDTQYF. CDR3 sequence (DNA): TGCAGCCAAGGGGGCACATACACAGATACGCAGTATTTT. The chain joins TRBV29-1 to TRBJ2-3, with 7 bases lining up with TRBD1. The V gene's germline CDR1 is SQVTM and CDR2 ANQGSEA. V shed 8 bases and J 2 bases; nucleotides not matched to a gene: 7. This CDR3 is 13 amino acids long.